One TCR beta chain is described in this entry. Antigen unknown. These data originate in a study of post-analysis software for immune sequencing data. The wider study: Relapsing-remitting, secondary progressive and progressive-relapsing multiple sclerosis courses were included. Study-wide points: A few TRBV segments appeared more often in patients than in controls, and TRBV5-6, TRBV5-1 and TRBV20-1 were among these. Those with multiple sclerosis, the patient group, showed significantly lower normalized Chao1 diversity than controls. Strong co-clustering by F measure was seen for same-batch samples.

Sequencing libraries made from TCR beta cDNA carried unique molecular identifiers. Researchers reported approximately 480,000 cDNA molecules coming from about 0.98 to 11 million T cells. In TCRdb, the PCR reads were re-called with MiXCR into one record per CDR3 protein. Found here are some 690,000 distinct CDR3 sequences, over 45% of them singletons; the top ten hold around 11%. V lost 3 bases to trimming and J lost 4 bases, with 9 bases between them. This CDR3 spans 12 amino acids. Germline V gives CDR1 GTSNPN, CDR2 SVGIG (reference sequence). The sequencing input was blood. This chain joins TRBV30 and TRBJ1-1; D may be TRBD1 (5 bases). This TCR came from a girl between 2 and 10 years old with multiple sclerosis. The DNA for the CDR3 is TGTGCCTGGAGCAGGGTGGGCACTGAAGCTTTCTTT. Translated: CAWSRVGTEAFF.